This T cell receptor (beta chain) was sequenced in a study of T cell repertoires in cytomegalovirus infection. Comment on this clonotype: Its antigen is as yet unknown.

With 6 bases removed from V and 6 bases from J, the gap between germline ends came to 15 bases. The CDR3 totals 14 residues. CDR1 and CDR2 (germline): MNHEY, SMNVEV (reference sequence). One entry per CDR3 protein results from TCRdb running MiXCR on the reads. The table records some 500,000 distinct CDR3 sequences, 25% to 35% of them present only once. V usage is TRBV27 and J usage is TRBJ2-1; unclear D gene. The starting material was cultured PBMCs, obtained from culture after CMV antigen stimulation. This TCR derives from a human donor in good health (CMV status not recorded). Some clones in this sample may be carry-over from other donors' samples. The CDR3 DNA follows: TGTGCCAGCAGCCACTCCGTTGAACTCAATGAGCAGTTCTTC. This sequence encodes CASSHSVELNEQFF.